The T cell receptor beta chain described here comes from a study of CD8 T cells in Susac syndrome. Patients having Susac syndrome satisfied recently defined diagnostic criteria for definite or probable disease. Concerning this clonotype itself: Its target is not known.

The CDR3 sequence is 14 residues long. Per the germline V gene, CDR1 is LGHNA and CDR2 is YNFKEQ. The V and J ends lost 1 base and 8 bases respectively, with 14 bases between them. Study-wide points: The number of individuals included in the study's TCR sequencing and HLA analysis was acknowledged as relatively small.

With random hexamers, reverse transcription was performed on roughly 0.5 to 1 ug of RNA. TCRdb used MiXCR to reprocess the immunoSEQ multiplex PCR reads, holding one entry per CDR3 protein. Of tens of thousands of distinct CDR3 sequences in the sample, 93% were seen once. The chain links TRBV4-2 to TRBJ1-2; D may be TRBD1 (5 bases). The sequenced material came from CD4+ T cells from PBMCs. This TCR came from a human donor with Susac syndrome. DNA for the CDR3: TGTGCCAGCAGCCAAGGAGGTGCGGGGCCCGGCTACACCTTC. Protein sequence: CASSQGGAGPGYTF.